These 16 T cell receptor beta chains were sequenced from one sample in a study of cytomegalovirus exposure and HLA in healthy donors. TCRdb's table, derived via immunoSEQ multiplex PCR, lists solely in-frame clones and lacks some. The sample lists tens of thousands of clones; 85% to 95% were seen once. The sample comprised PBMCs. Receptors were obtained from a woman aged 18-30 years in good health and CMV-seronegative.

V gene TRBV6-5 combines with J gene TRBJ1-1; the D gene is possibly TRBD1 (6 bases). Per germline, CDR1 MNHEY and CDR2 SVGAGI. Trimming removed 0 bases from V and 0 bases from J, with 8 bases in between. The CDR3 is 15 residues long. The CDR3 bases are TGTGCCAGCAGTTACTCACAGGGATTGAACACTGAAGCTTTCTTT. It codes for CASSYSQGLNTEAFF.

This clone occurred a few times. The rearrangement uses TRBV28 and TRBJ2-1; D gene unclear. Germline lookup yields CDR1 MDHEN and CDR2 SYDVKM. V shed 2 bases and J shed 8 bases, with 22 bases lying between them. The CDR3 has 17 residues. The CDR3 reads CASSLVVSAPYFDEQFF. CDR3 DNA sequence: TGTGCCAGCAGTTTAGTAGTCAGCGCCCCTTACTTCGATGAGCAGTTCTTC. The entire variable domain, with the rest obtained from reference TRBV28 and TRBJ2-1, is as follows: DVKVTQSSRYLVKRTGEKVFLECVQDMDHENMFWYRQDPGLGLRLIYFSYDVKMKEKGDIPEGYSVSREKKERFSLILESASTNQTSMYLCASSLVVSAPYFDEQFFGPGTRLTVL.

The rearrangement links TRBV27 to TRBJ1-2; D perhaps matches TRBD1 (6 bases). From germline, CDR1 is MNHEY and CDR2 SMNVEV (reference sequence). The CDR3 consists of 12 residues. Trimming shortened V by 2 bases and J by 8 bases, and 9 bases separated the two germline ends. CDR3 in DNA: TGTGCCAGCAGTTTAACAGGGCGCGGCTACACCTTC. Its protein product is CASSLTGRGYTF.

This clone came up once. The rearrangement links TRBV11-3 to TRBJ1-1; D is perhaps TRBD1 (6 bases). Germline CDR1 is SGHNT and CDR2 is YENEEA. The germline V and J ends were trimmed by 2 bases and 4 bases, with 14 bases remaining between them. The CDR3 extends over 15 amino acids. CDR3 protein: CASSLPTGGRTEAFF. The CDR3 region has the DNA TGTGCCAGCAGCTTACCGACAGGAGGTCGCACTGAAGCTTTCTTT.

This clone was seen once. This chain joins TRBV28 and TRBJ1-2, with TRBD1 as a possible D gene (5 bases). The CDR3 has 16 residues. Germline V gives CDR1 MDHEN, CDR2 SYDVKM. The V gene lost 6 bases and the J gene lost 5 bases, with 22 bases spanning the gap. Written as DNA, the CDR3 is TGTGCCAGCAGCCCCGGGGGGGTCGAACTAGGTTATGGCTACACCTTC. It specifies CASSPGGVELGYGYTF.

The chain uses TRBV19 and TRBJ2-3; D perhaps matches TRBD2 (5 bases). Germline values: CDR1 LNHDA, CDR2 SQIVND (reference sequence). The V and J ends lost 5 bases and 2 bases respectively, with 14 bases between them. The CDR3 covers 15 residues. The CDR3 sequence is CASSSETIYTDTQYF. CDR3 DNA: TGTGCCAGTAGTTCCGAGACTATCTACACAGATACGCAGTATTTT. Using reference TRBV19 and TRBJ2-3 for the parts outside the CDR3, the full variable domain is DGGITQSPKYLFRKEGQNVTLSCEQNLNHDAMYWYRQDPGQGLRLIYYSQIVNDFQKGDIAEGYSVSREKKESFPLTVTSAQKNPTAFYLCASSSETIYTDTQYFGPGTRLTVL.

V is TRBV7-9 and J is TRBJ2-7, with TRBD2 as a possible D gene (6 bases). The CDR3 totals 12 residues. V lost 5 bases and J 4 bases, leaving 9 bases between the germline ends. The V gene's germline CDR1 is SEHNR and CDR2 FQNEAQ (reference sequence). This CDR3 is CASSPSAYEQYF. In DNA, the CDR3 is TGTGCCAGCAGCCCTAGCGCGTACGAGCAGTACTTC.

A single count supports this clone. The chain uses TRBV9 and TRBJ2-7; the D gene is possibly TRBD2 (5 bases). V gave up 4 bases and J gave up 5 bases, with 19 bases separating them. Germline V gives CDR1 SGDLS, CDR2 YYNGEE. CDR3 length equals 15 residues. CDR3: CASSPFSGVYDEQYF. In DNA, the CDR3 is TGTGCCAGCAGCCCCTTTTCCGGGGTCTATGACGAGCAGTACTTC.

The genes are TRBV28 and TRBJ2-5, with a tentative D call TRBD2 (5 bases). V lost 1 base and J 2 bases, leaving 5 bases between the germline ends. Germline V gene sequence: CDR1 MDHEN, CDR2 SYDVKM. The CDR3 covers 13 residues. CDR3 in DNA: TGTGCCAGCAGTTTATCGGGGCAAGAGACCCAGTACTTC. Translating gives CASSLSGQETQYF. Full variable domain (rest looked up from reference TRBV28 and TRBJ2-5): DVKVTQSSRYLVKRTGEKVFLECVQDMDHENMFWYRQDPGLGLRLIYFSYDVKMKEKGDIPEGYSVSREKKERFSLILESASTNQTSMYLCASSLSGQETQYFGPGTRLLVL.

The J gene is TRBJ2-5, the V gene TRBV2, with a tentative D call TRBD2 (6 bases). The germline V and J ends were trimmed by 7 bases and 2 bases, with 14 bases remaining between them. Germline lookup yields CDR1 SNHLY and CDR2 FYNNEI. The CDR3 extends over 14 amino acids. CDR3 protein: CASNRPGRQETQYF. CDR3 coding DNA: TGTGCCAGCAATCGACCGGGGAGGCAAGAGACCCAGTACTTC.

This chain links TRBV7-2 with TRBJ1-5, with TRBD1 matching 8 bases. The CDR3 has 14 residues. V was pared by 5 bases and J by 7 bases, with 7 bases of the junction left unmatched. Germline loops: CDR1 SGHTA, CDR2 FQGNSA. The CDR3 DNA is TGTGCCAGCAGCCGTGGACAGGGTCGACAGCCCCAGCATTTT. This sequence encodes CASSRGQGRQPQHF.

In the case of this clone: At one of its ends the junction is not consistent with the germline gene, which may arise from a read error. The chain couples TRBV7-7 to TRBJ2-1, with D possibly TRBD1 on 7 matching bases. Germline assignment: CDR1 SSHAT and CDR2 FNYEAQ (reference sequence). This CDR3 comprises 18 residues. For the CDR3, the DNA is TGTGCTAGCAGCTTAGGGAGGTTTGCGGACAGGAGTTACAATGAGCAGTTCTTC. It is translated as CASSLGRFADRSYNEQFF.

The chain joins TRBV5-4 to TRBJ1-6; D is unresolved. CDR1 and CDR2 (germline): SGHNT, YYREEE (reference sequence). This CDR3 region has 15 residues. Trimming shortened V by 0 bases and J by 4 bases, and 8 bases separated the two germline ends. This CDR3 is CASSLGQTYNSPLHF. CDR3 DNA: TGTGCCAGCAGCTTGGGACAAACGTATAATTCACCCCTCCACTTT.

This clone has more than one count but fewer than ten. The rearrangement links TRBV30 to TRBJ2-1; no reliable D call. Trimming removed 3 bases at V and 6 bases at J, with 9 bases between. This CDR3 has 12 residues. Germline lookup yields CDR1 GTSNPN and CDR2 SVGIG (reference sequence). In DNA form, the CDR3 reads TGTGCCTGGAGCAGGTTGATCAATGAGCAGTTCTTC. Protein: CAWSRLINEQFF.

The chain uses TRBV19 and TRBJ1-2; TRBD1 might be the D (6 bases). CDR3 size: 13 residues. Germline V CDR1 and CDR2: LNHDA, SQIVND (reference sequence). Trimming left V 10 bases short and J 6 bases short, with 18 bases between. CDR3 protein: CATKGPTGNGYTF. The CDR3 DNA reads TGTGCCACCAAGGGCCCCACAGGGAATGGCTACACCTTC.

Comments on this clone: Different DNA sequences within this sample yield the same CDR3. V usage is TRBV6-5 and J usage is TRBJ1-1, with unresolved D. Germline V lookup: CDR1 MNHEY, CDR2 SVGAGI. Trimming took off 0 bases at V and 1 base at J, with 3 bases between the two ends. CDR3 length: 13 amino acids. The CDR3 is CASSYSRNTEAFF. CDR3 sequence (DNA): TGTGCCAGCAGTTACTCCCGGAACACTGAAGCTTTCTTT.